One T cell receptor (beta chain) is described in this entry. Its cognate antigen is unknown. The data are from a study of T cell responses to AZD1222 COVID-19 vaccine. Germline assignment: CDR1 LNHDA and CDR2 SQIVND (reference sequence). Trimming shortened V by 2 bases and J by 0 bases, and 5 bases separated the two germline ends. The CDR3 runs 13 residues. Assay used: immunoSEQ multiplex PCR; TCRdb lists only in-frame clones, some missing. The repertoire holds just under 75,000 clones, with around three quarters as singletons. General observations from the study: The study identified only six AZD1222 recipients as seropositive at baseline. Spike-specific TCRs gained breadth and depth after people received two AZD1222 doses.

The TCR originated in an adult who received the AZD1222 COVID-19 vaccine. The chain combines TRBV19 with TRBJ2-7; D gene unclear. Here the sequenced sample was peripheral blood, taken 28 days after the second AZD1222 dose. In nucleotides, the CDR3 is TGTGCCAGTAGTATAAGGGACTCCTACGAGCAGTACTTC. Amino acid sequence: CASSIRDSYEQYF.